This TCR beta chain was recorded in a study of cytomegalovirus exposure and HLA in healthy donors. General observations from the study: One cluster of highly shared sequence variants probably arose as a sequencing artifact. Accounts indicate the classifier identified cytomegalovirus status with strong specificity and sensitivity. As immune exposure information, only CMV serostatus was available.

This clone was seen a few times. Its antigen is as yet unknown. In germline, CDR1 is MNHNS, CDR2 SASEGT. CDR3 length equals 13 residues. V dropped 7 bases and J dropped 4 bases, with 10 bases sitting between them. Healthy bone marrow donors made up the cohort. Vbeta (60) and Jbeta (13) primers were used in the PCR. TCRdb keeps only in-frame clones here, not all; method: immunoSEQ multiplex PCR. This table has some 130,000 clones, 73% appearing once. The clonotype originates from a woman between 40 and 50 years old in good health and CMV-seronegative. The specimen was PBMCs. V gene TRBV6-1 combines with J gene TRBJ2-2; D possibly corresponds to TRBD1 (6 bases). The CDR3 region has the DNA TGTGCCAGCATACTCAGGGGCACCGGGGAGCTGTTTTTT. Translated, it gives CASILRGTGELFF.